The rows below give T cell receptor beta chains drawn from one sample of a study of blood T cell repertoires in COVID-19. The assay was immunoSEQ multiplex PCR, and TCRdb's table has in-frame clones only and misses some. The sample carries some 190,000 clones, less than 90% recorded once. The sample consisted of peripheral blood. These receptors all stem from a human donor in a cohort sampled during active COVID-19. Each CDR3 is given with its conserved first and last residue. D genes are given only for firm matches. A row's size may be missing; if present it is once, few, many or a size class.

CASSRGLMGTEAFF | TGTGCCAGCAGCCGGGGGCTAATGGGGACTGAAGCTTTCTTT | TRBJ1-1 | NA | TRBV14 | NA
CASRADSHGPQHF | TGTGCCAGCAGAGCTGACAGCCATGGGCCCCAGCATTTT | TRBJ1-5 | NA | TRBV2 | NA
CASSPGYGQEPQHF | TGCGCCAGCAGCCCAGGTTATGGACAAGAGCCCCAGCATTTT | TRBJ1-5 | once | TRBV4-1 | NA
CASGLGLAGVPDTQYF | TGTGCTAGTGGTTTGGGGCTAGCGGGGGTTCCAGATACGCAGTATTTT | TRBJ2-3 | once | TRBV12-5 | TRBD2
CASSESSNEQFF | TGCGCCAGCAGTGAGTCCTCCAATGAGCAGTTCTTC | TRBJ2-1 | NA | TRBV10-2 | NA
CASSYGAEDTQYF | TGTGCCAGCAGTTATGGGGCCGAAGATACGCAGTATTTT | TRBJ2-3 | NA | TRBV6-5 | NA
CASSPRLRARSQPQHF | TGTGCCAGCAGTCCCCGTTTGCGGGCGAGGTCGCAGCCCCAGCATTTT | TRBJ1-5 | NA | TRBV6-2/TRBV6-3 | NA
CASSQGQIATNEKLFF | TGTGCCAGCAGCCAAGGACAAATTGCAACTAATGAAAAACTGTTTTTT | TRBJ1-4 | NA | TRBV3-1/TRBV3-2 | NA
CASGNRAGGYTF | TGTGCTAGTGGTAACAGGGCAGGGGGCTACACCTTC | TRBJ1-2 | few | TRBV12-5 | NA
CASSQVGPGSLSPLHF | TGTGCCAGCAGCCAAGTGGGGCCAGGGTCATTATCACCCCTCCACTTT | TRBJ1-6 | NA | TRBV3-1/TRBV3-2 | NA
CSVAAGALYYTEAFF | TGCAGCGTTGCGGCGGGGGCGCTTTATTACACTGAAGCTTTCTTT | TRBJ1-1 | NA | TRBV29-1 | NA
CASALGLAGEGEQFF | TGTGCTAGTGCCTTGGGACTAGCGGGAGAAGGCGAGCAGTTCTTC | TRBJ2-1 | NA | TRBV12-5 | TRBD2
CASSVGLAGETQYF | TGTGCCAGCAGCGTAGGGCTAGCGGGGGAGACCCAGTACTTC | TRBJ2-5 | NA | TRBV9 | TRBD2
CASKRDTLSGANVLTF | TGTGCCAGCAAACGGGACACACTCTCTGGGGCCAACGTCCTGACTTTC | TRBJ2-6 | NA | TRBV2 | NA
CASSLSGGRNTEAFF | TGCGCCAGCAGCCTCTCAGGGGGCCGGAACACTGAAGCTTTCTTT | TRBJ1-1 | NA | TRBV5-1 | TRBD1
CASSVRAAYGYTF | TGTGCCAGCAGCGTGAGGGCGGCCTATGGCTACACCTTC | TRBJ1-2 | NA | TRBV5-4 | NA
CASSLGTGVYGYTF | TGTGCCAGCAGCTTGGGAACAGGGGTGTATGGCTACACCTTC | TRBJ1-2 | NA | TRBV5-6 | TRBD1
CASSLAMGRGDF | TGTGCCAGCAGTTTAGCGATGGGGAGGGGGGACTTC | TRBJ2-5 | few | TRBV12-3/TRBV12-4 | NA
CASSEAYSGGELFF | TGTGCCAGCAGTGAGGCTTACTCGGGCGGGGAGCTGTTTTTT | TRBJ2-2 | NA | TRBV6-4 | NA
CASRPRSSYNEQFF | TGTGCCAGCAGACCTAGGAGCTCCTACAATGAGCAGTTCTTC | TRBJ2-1 | once | TRBV2 | NA
CASSRGYGYTF | TGTGCCAGCAGTCGGGGCTATGGCTACACCTTC | TRBJ1-2 | NA | TRBV5-6 | NA
CASSETTGYGYTF | TGTGCCAGCAGTGAAACTACAGGATATGGCTACACCTTC | TRBJ1-2 | NA | TRBV2 | NA
CASSQHGNRNQQGEQYF | TGCGCCAGCAGCCAGCATGGAAACAGGAACCAGCAGGGCGAGCAGTACTTC | TRBJ2-7 | NA | TRBV4-1 | NA
CASSSRGTNTGELFF | TGCGCCAGCAGCTCAAGGGGCACTAACACCGGGGAGCTGTTTTTT | TRBJ2-2 | NA | TRBV5-1 | NA
CASRESGGWETQYF | TGCGCCAGCAGGGAGTCAGGGGGTTGGGAGACCCAGTACTTC | TRBJ2-5 | NA | TRBV5-1 | TRBD1
CAISDGRVDEQFF | TGTGCCATCAGTGACGGGAGGGTCGATGAGCAGTTCTTC | TRBJ2-1 | NA | TRBV10-3 | TRBD2
CASRQGGLNYGYTF | TGTGCCAGCAGACAGGGGGGACTTAACTATGGCTACACCTTC | TRBJ1-2 | NA | TRBV6-5 | TRBD1
CASSSDMIYEQYF | TGTGCCAGCAGTAGTGACATGATATACGAGCAGTACTTC | TRBJ2-7 | NA | TRBV28 | NA
CASSYRREHSYEQYF | TGTGCCAGCAGCTATCGGCGGGAGCATTCCTACGAGCAGTACTTC | TRBJ2-7 | NA | TRBV7-9 | TRBD2
CASSSPSGGTDTQYF | TGCGCCAGCAGCTCGCCTAGCGGCGGAACAGATACGCAGTATTTT | TRBJ2-3 | NA | TRBV5-1 | TRBD2
CATSRADLNTEAFF | TGTGCCACCAGCAGGGCGGATCTGAACACTGAAGCTTTCTTT | TRBJ1-1 | NA | TRBV15 | NA
CASSLGQGQLPATGNTIYF | TGTGCCAGCTCCCTAGGACAGGGCCAACTTCCAGCAACTGGAAACACCATATATTTT | TRBJ1-3 | NA | TRBV18 | TRBD1
CATSPLPLNTEAFF | TGTGCCACCAGCCCTCTCCCACTTAACACTGAAGCTTTCTTT | TRBJ1-1 | few | TRBV15 | NA
CASSKVRPPSGNTIYF | TGTGCCAGCAGCAAAGTCAGGCCACCCTCTGGAAACACCATATATTTT | TRBJ1-3 | many | TRBV21-1 | NA
CASSPRTGDLYEQYF | TGCGCCAGCAGCCCTCGGACAGGGGATCTATACGAGCAGTACTTC | TRBJ2-7 | NA | TRBV5-1 | TRBD1
CASSSGILAGAPAHEQYF | TGCGCCAGCAGCTCCGGAATACTAGCGGGAGCCCCCGCCCACGAGCAGTACTTC | TRBJ2-7 | NA | TRBV5-1 | TRBD2
CASSFSPTGTGSGANVLTF | TGCGCCAGCAGCTTTAGCCCGACAGGGACTGGCTCTGGGGCCAACGTCCTGACTTTC | TRBJ2-6 | NA | TRBV5-1 | NA
CANLANTGELFF | TGTGCTAACTTAGCGAACACCGGGGAGCTGTTTTTT | TRBJ2-2 | NA | TRBV12-3/TRBV12-4 | NA
CASSPRELSGPQHF | TGTGCCAGTAGTCCGAGGGAGCTGTCGGGGCCCCAGCATTTT | TRBJ1-5 | NA | TRBV19 | NA
CASSPRLAGDTQYF | TGTGCCAGCAGCCCTCGACTAGCGGGGGATACGCAGTATTTT | TRBJ2-3 | NA | TRBV7-9 | TRBD2
CASSSRDSNQPQHF | TGTGCCAGCAGCTCCAGGGATAGCAATCAGCCCCAGCATTTT | TRBJ1-5 | NA | TRBV11-2 | NA
CASSIQPGVNTEAFF | TGTGCCAGTAGTATACAGCCGGGGGTGAACACTGAAGCTTTCTTT | TRBJ1-1 | once | TRBV19 | NA
CASSYSHRANNSPLHF | TGTGCCAGCAGTTACTCGCACAGGGCGAATAATTCACCCCTCCACTTT | TRBJ1-6 | NA | TRBV6-6 | NA
CASSIQGVTGELFF | TGCGCCAGCAGCATACAGGGGGTAACCGGGGAGCTGTTTTTT | TRBJ2-2 | NA | TRBV5-1 | TRBD1
CASSTTGGEKLFF | TGTGCCAGTAGTACGACAGGGGGCGAAAAACTGTTTTTT | TRBJ1-4 | NA | TRBV19 | TRBD1
CASSQDLVRPAGYTF | TGTGCCAGCAGCCAAGATCTCGTGAGGCCAGCGGGCTACACCTTC | TRBJ1-2 | NA | TRBV3-1/TRBV3-2 | NA
CASSLMGNRSYGYTF | TGTGCCAGCAGCTTAATGGGCAACAGATCCTATGGCTACACCTTC | TRBJ1-2 | NA | TRBV7-9 | NA
CASSAYRGDTIYF | TGCGCCAGCAGCGCCTACAGGGGTGACACCATATATTTT | TRBJ1-3 | few | TRBV5-1 | TRBD1